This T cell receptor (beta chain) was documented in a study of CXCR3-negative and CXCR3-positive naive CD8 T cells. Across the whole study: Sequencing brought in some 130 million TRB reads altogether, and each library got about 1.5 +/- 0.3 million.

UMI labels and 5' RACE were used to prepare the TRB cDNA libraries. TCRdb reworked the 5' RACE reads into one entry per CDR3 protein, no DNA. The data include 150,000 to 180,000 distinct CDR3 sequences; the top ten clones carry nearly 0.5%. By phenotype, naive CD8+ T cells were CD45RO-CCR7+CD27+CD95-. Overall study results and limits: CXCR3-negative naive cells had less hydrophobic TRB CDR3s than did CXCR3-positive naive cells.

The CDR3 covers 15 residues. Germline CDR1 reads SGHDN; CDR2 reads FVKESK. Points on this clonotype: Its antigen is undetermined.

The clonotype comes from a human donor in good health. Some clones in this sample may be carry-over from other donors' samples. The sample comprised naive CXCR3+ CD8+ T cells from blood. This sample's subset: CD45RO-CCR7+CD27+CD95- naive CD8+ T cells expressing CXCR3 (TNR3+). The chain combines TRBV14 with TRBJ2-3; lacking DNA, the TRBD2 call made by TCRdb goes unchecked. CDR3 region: CASSQGASSTDTQYF.